This T cell receptor beta chain was sequenced for a study of regulatory T cells in long-lasting Graves disease. Construction of the TCR beta libraries employed iRepertoire HTBI primers in conjunction with Arm-PCR of CDR3 regions. TCRdb redid the calling of the multiplex PCR reads with MiXCR, one entry per CDR3 protein. Among about 520,000 distinct CDR3 sequences listed, approximately 12% were seen once. CDR1 SEHNR and CDR2 FQNEAQ come from the germline V gene (reference sequence). V shed 4 bases and J shed 3 bases, with 10 bases lying between them. The length of the CDR3 is 14 residues. The time point is: newly diagnosed GD, antithyroid drugs for less than 3 months. The TCR library was prepared using RNA isolated from PBMCs. This clonotype showed up many times. Another study also made use of these data, one on T cells in Graves' hyperthyroidism and ophthalmopathy. As reported in that work: TCR CDR3 underwent first-round RT-PCR with the HTBI primer set.

V is TRBV7-9 and J is TRBJ2-1; D is undetermined. The receptor was isolated from a woman in her twenties or thirties with Graves disease. The sequencing here drew on peripheral blood mononuclear cells (PBMCs), taken at new diagnosis, from a patient treated with antithyroid drugs. Here the CDR3 reads CASSSHFDYNEQFF. The CDR3 nucleotides are TGTGCCAGCAGCTCGCACTTCGACTACAATGAGCAGTTCTTC. Based on the CDR3 plus reference TRBV7-9 and TRBJ2-1, the full variable domain is DTGVSQNPRHKITKRGQNVTFRCDPISEHNRLYWYRQTLGQGPEFLTYFQNEAQLEKSRLLSDRFSAERPKGSFSTLEIQRTEQGDSAMYLCASSSHFDYNEQFFGPGTRLTVL.